Listed below are T cell receptor beta chains from one sample, sequenced in a study of response to subunit inactivated influenza vaccine. TCRdb independently ran MiXCR on the RT-PCR reads; one entry per CDR3 protein. Here the sample spans about 780,000 distinct CDR3 sequences, approximately 17% being singletons. Specimen: PBMCs from blood, collected roughly 5 days after vaccination. These receptors were obtained from a man aged 45-60 years who received an inactivated influenza vaccine. The CDR3 runs from the conserved cysteine through the conserved F or W. D genes are given only for firm matches. Size is stated for part of the rows, as once, few or many counts, or as a class when the clone is expanded.

>TRBJ2-1|NA|TRBD2|TRBV5-1
CASRSFGTSNEQFF
TGCGCCAGCAGGTCCTTCGGGACTAGCAATGAGCAGTTCTTC
>TRBJ2-3|few|TRBD2|TRBV12-3/TRBV12-4
CASSPLRGGTQYF
TGTGCCAGCAGTCCCTTGCGGGGGGGGACGCAGTATTTT
>TRBJ2-7|NA|NA|TRBV6-1
CASSGAPGYEQYF
TGTGCCAGCAGTGGTGCCCCAGGCTACGAGCAGTACTTC
>TRBJ2-6|NA|NA|TRBV28
CASSPDWWGASGANVLTF
TGTGCCAGCAGTCCGGATTGGTGGGGCGCGTCTGGGGCCAACGTCCTGACTTTC
>TRBJ2-5|NA|TRBD2|TRBV20-1
CSASRDYHPETQYF
TGCAGTGCTAGCCGGGACTACCATCCGGAGACCCAGTACTTC
>TRBJ2-2|few|NA|TRBV7-9
CASSSWQRELFF
TGTGCCAGCAGCTCCTGGCAAAGGGAGCTGTTTTTT
>TRBJ2-3|NA|TRBD2|TRBV10-2
CASSAPLAGGPEYTQYF
TGCGCCAGCAGTGCACCACTAGCGGGGGGGCCTGAATATACGCAGTATTTT
>TRBJ1-2|few|NA|TRBV24-1
CATSDRTFRGYTF
TGTGCCACCAGTGATCGGACCTTTCGGGGCTACACCTTC
>TRBJ2-4|few|TRBD1|TRBV10-3
CAISESGQLAKNIQYF
TGTGCCATCAGTGAGTCGGGACAGCTAGCCAAAAACATTCAGTACTTC
>TRBJ2-1|few|TRBD1|TRBV20-1
CSARDLGQAGLFF
TGCAGTGCTAGAGATCTGGGACAGGCGGGTCTGTTCTTC
>TRBJ2-7|NA|TRBD2|TRBV28
CASRPGLAGVYEQYF
TGTGCCAGCAGGCCAGGACTAGCGGGAGTCTACGAGCAGTACTTC
>TRBJ1-3|few|NA|TRBV28
CASSPPSGNTIYF
TGTGCCAGCAGTCCTCCCTCTGGAAACACCATATATTTT
>TRBJ2-5|NA|TRBD1|TRBV29-1
CSVGRTGTGETQYF
TGCAGCGTGGGGAGGACAGGGACAGGAGAGACCCAGTACTTC
>TRBJ2-7|few|TRBD1|TRBV29-1
CSVDKGQGYEQYF
TGCAGCGTTGATAAGGGACAGGGTTACGAGCAGTACTTC
>TRBJ2-1|NA|NA|TRBV6-2/TRBV6-3
CASSYLAGVRNEQFF
TGTGCCAGCAGTTACTTGGCCGGGGTAAGGAATGAGCAGTTCTTC
>TRBJ2-7|few|NA|TRBV6-1
CASSEQLPYEQYF
TGTGCCAGCAGTGAACAGCTACCCTACGAGCAGTACTTC
>TRBJ2-6|NA|TRBD1|TRBV5-1
CASSQRQGSSGANVLTF
TGCGCCAGCAGCCAACGACAGGGGTCCTCTGGGGCCAACGTCCTGACTTTC
>TRBJ1-1|NA|NA|TRBV6-1
CASSEIRGLGTEAFF
TGTGCCAGCAGTGAGATCAGGGGACTCGGCACTGAAGCTTTCTTT
>TRBJ2-2|NA|NA|TRBV27
CASSKSLNTGELFF
TGTGCCAGCAGTAAGAGTCTGAACACCGGGGAGCTGTTTTTT
>TRBJ2-5|few|NA|TRBV5-6
CASSYGRNQETQYF
TGTGCCAGCAGCTACGGACGGAACCAAGAGACCCAGTACTTC
>TRBJ2-1|NA|TRBD2|TRBV11-2
CASSTTGLAGGPRSYNEQFF
TGTGCCAGCAGCACCACGGGACTAGCGGGAGGCCCCAGGTCCTACAATGAGCAGTTCTTC
>TRBJ2-7|few|NA|TRBV6-1
CASSERSSYEQYF
TGTGCCAGCAGTGAAAGAAGCTCCTACGAGCAGTACTTC
>TRBJ2-2|few|NA|TRBV6-5
CASSYSGGRGPTGELFF
TGTGCCAGCAGTTACTCAGGGGGACGGGGACCGACCGGGGAGCTGTTTTTT
>TRBJ2-5|NA|TRBD1|TRBV20-1
CSARGSTGGQETQYF
TGCAGTGCTAGAGGTAGTACAGGGGGCCAAGAGACCCAGTACTTC
>TRBJ2-2|NA|TRBD1|TRBV5-6
CASSYMRTGTATTLTGELFF
TGTGCCAGCAGCTACATGAGGACCGGGACAGCTACTACCCTCACCGGGGAGCTGTTTTTT
>TRBJ2-7|NA|TRBD2|TRBV29-1
CSVGLFGREFEQYF
TGCAGCGTTGGGTTATTCGGGCGGGAGTTCGAGCAGTACTTC
>TRBJ1-4|NA|NA|TRBV27
CASSPRIPAGEKLFF
TGTGCCAGCAGTCCACGCATACCAGCCGGGGAAAAACTGTTTTTT
>TRBJ2-1|few|TRBD2|TRBV5-1
CASSETSGSYNEQFF
TGCGCCAGCAGCGAAACTAGCGGGAGCTACAATGAGCAGTTCTTC
>TRBJ2-2|NA|TRBD1|TRBV12-3/TRBV12-4
CASRPGGGTGELFF
TGTGCCAGCAGACCAGGGGGTGGAACCGGGGAGCTGTTTTTT
>TRBJ1-6|few|NA|TRBV20-1
CSASKDSENSPLHF
TGCAGTGCTTCGAAGGACAGTGAAAATTCACCCCTCCACTTT
>TRBJ2-1|few|NA|TRBV2
CASSEGGGGSYNEQFF
TGTGCCAGCAGTGAAGGAGGGGGGGGCTCCTACAATGAGCAGTTCTTC
>TRBJ2-4|NA|NA|TRBV6-5
CASSYSQVENIQYF
TGTGCCAGCAGTTACTCTCAGGTGGAAAACATTCAGTACTTC
>TRBJ2-1|NA|TRBD2|TRBV7-9
CASSLLEGGDEQFF
TGTGCCAGCAGCTTACTCGAGGGAGGGGATGAGCAGTTCTTC
>TRBJ2-5|few|NA|TRBV9
CASSVVSSGETQYF
TGTGCCAGCAGCGTAGTAAGCAGCGGAGAGACCCAGTACTTC
>TRBJ2-1|many|TRBD1|TRBV7-2
CASNLGQGGYNEQFF
TGTGCCAGCAACCTGGGACAGGGGGGCTACAATGAGCAGTTCTTC
>TRBJ2-1|NA|TRBD1|TRBV24-1
CATSDPPGQANNEQFF
TGTGCCACCAGTGACCCGCCGGGACAGGCCAACAATGAGCAGTTCTTC
>TRBJ2-2|NA|NA|TRBV7-2
CASSKTRNTGELFF
TGTGCCAGCAGCAAGACCAGGAACACCGGGGAGCTGTTTTTT
>TRBJ2-3|NA|NA|TRBV7-8
CASSLAWISTDTQYF
TGTGCCAGCAGCTTAGCGTGGATAAGCACAGATACGCAGTATTTT
>TRBJ1-2|NA|NA|TRBV10-3
CAISDVWAYGYTF
TGTGCCATCAGTGACGTATGGGCCTATGGCTACACCTTC
>TRBJ1-1|few|NA|TRBV6-1
CASRPLRGANTEAFF
TGTGCCAGCAGGCCGTTACGGGGGGCAAACACTGAAGCTTTCTTT
>TRBJ2-7|NA|TRBD2|TRBV6-1
CASSTWTSGLYEQYF
TGTGCCAGCAGTACCTGGACTAGCGGGCTTTACGAGCAGTACTTC
>TRBJ2-7|NA|NA|TRBV6-5
CASSYSIGSEQYF
TGTGCCAGCAGTTACTCGATAGGGAGCGAGCAGTACTTC
>TRBJ2-7|NA|NA|TRBV3-1
CASSQDPFSGTLPDEQYF
TGTGCCAGCAGCCAAGATCCATTTTCCGGGACTCTTCCTGACGAGCAGTACTTC
>TRBJ1-1|many|NA|TRBV6-1
CASNEPTRRTEAFF
TGTGCCAGCAACGAACCGACCCGGCGGACTGAAGCTTTCTTT